This TCR beta chain was profiled in a study of tumor-infiltrating lymphocytes in localized non-small cell lung cancer. Across the whole study: Patients included smokers and never-smokers with various histologies, some sampled after neoadjuvant chemotherapy. Study-wide results and limits: Higher tumor T cell infiltration than in uninvolved lung was supported by TCRbeta sequencing. No T-cell fraction difference was seen between IM1 and IM2 tumors.

The protocol was immunoSEQ multiplex PCR, while the TCRdb copy is restricted to in-frame clones and leaves out a portion. The sample holds 9,900 or so clones, roughly 80% seen once. Of note for this clone: Its target is not known.

This receptor was obtained from a human donor with non-small cell lung cancer. Sequences were obtained from uninvolved lung tissue not adjacent to the tumor.

This CDR3 reads CATGPYTDTQYF. CDR3 DNA sequence: TGTGCCACCGGCCCGTACACAGATACGCAGTATTTT. The gene calls are TRBV6-1 and TRBJ2-3; no definite D call. Germline loops: CDR1 MNHNS, CDR2 SASEGT. CDR3 length: 12 amino acids. V gave up 10 bases and J gave up 2 bases, with 10 bases separating them.